This T cell receptor (beta chain) was sequenced in a study of T cells in Graves' hyperthyroidism and ophthalmopathy (dated by TCRdb to about 2019). At the level of the whole study: Peripheral blood was sampled at the time of initial diagnosis, prior to any treatment. A discovery cohort of about a hundred patients, fewer than 50 with Graves' ophthalmopathy and about 58 with stable Graves' hyperthyroidism, was used to find distinguishing TCR V-J signatures. Prospective prediction of ophthalmopathy was tested in an independent validation cohort consisting of about 20 hyperthyroidism patients and about 17 patients who later progressed to ophthalmopathy. The approximately 95 discovery patients were divided at random into training and test sets in a 7:3 ratio. In addition, the study compared T-cell repertoires in thyroid tissue and in blood from about six Graves' hyperthyroidism patients. After sampling, hyperthyroidism patients received methimazole starting at 30 mg daily, and ophthalmopathy patients received high-dose intravenous methylprednisolone. The paper describes TCR Vbeta CDR3 sequencing of 140 or so peripheral blood samples, made up of 43 ophthalmopathy patients, roughly 72 hyperthyroidism patients and about 17 progressor patients. Summary of the overall study and its limitations: Most expanded thyroid clonotypes (frequency above 0.001) were also found in blood, which suggests that blood repertoires may mirror thyroid immune responses. During validation, the model predicted progression to ophthalmopathy a median of about 5.9 months ahead of onset, with around 71% sensitivity and about 72% specificity. Ophthalmopathy was separated from stable hyperthyroidism by a 13 V-J signature model, with approximately 85% sensitivity and about 81% specificity obtained in cross-validation and 80%/75% obtained in testing. No statistical method was used to set the sample size in advance, and investigators knew the group allocation.

About this clonotype: The antigen it binds to is not known. No much larger clonotype is one base removed from it; base qualities were not supplied.

The CDR3 sequence holds 14 residues, the cysteine and phenylalanine included. Only the CDR3 portion is preserved as DNA: 42 bases, with reading frame beginning at the first base. The junction carries 22 bases between V and J, which are trimmed by 5 bases and 12 bases respectively. TCR beta CDR3 regions were amplified from RNA transcripts. The TCR CDR3 was subjected to a first round of RT-PCR using the HTBI primer set and the Qiagen OneStep RT-PCR kit. Libraries were constructed in a second round of multiplex PCR, after which size selection and purification were carried out. Sequencing of the libraries was done on an Illumina HiSeq2000 using paired-end 100 bp reads. For the original study's pipeline: Raw data were processed with SOAPnuke, discarding reads with adapters, uncalled bases, mean Phred below 15, or no exact constant-primer or identifier match. COPE v1.2.5 was used to merge high-quality paired reads, and clonotypes were defined as unique nucleotide sequences. Clonotypes were aligned to IMGT TRBV, TRBD and TRBJ reference segments using MiTCR v1.1. Analysis was restricted to V-J combinations with a frequency above 0.0001, which covered 98% to 99.2% of repertoires. The TCS score was defined as F50 (clonal expansion) divided by E x V (chaos), with BLOSUM62-based TCRdist calculated between CDR3 peptides within each V-J. Welch's t-statistics and random forest reduced fewer than 550 V-J features to around 14, which were used in a naive Bayes classifier (R e1071). TCRdb reran the public reads through fastp at Q25 and MiXCR, keeping productive beta chains. Merged by CDR3 protein, the rows form single entries marked with the most common genes and DNA. These V and J calls derive from TCRdb rather than the authors' analysis. For this sample there are 380,000 or so distinct CDR3 sequences; roughly 12% appear just once. Less than 25% of the sample is in the top ten clones.

Hyperthyroidism patients were aged 18 to 65 years and newly diagnosed, with disease duration of less than 2 months. Any patient with an uncontrolled infection, another autoimmune disease, pregnancy or lactation was excluded. Clinical symptoms, serum thyroxine and TRAb, thyroid ultrasound, and orbital computed tomography formed the basis for the diagnoses. Blood from progressor patients was collected at the time of first diagnosis with hyperthyroidism, before any ophthalmopathy symptoms had appeared. PBMCs were isolated from 8 to 10 ml of fresh peripheral blood by Ficoll-Paque density gradient centrifugation. Patients classed as progressors first received a Graves' hyperthyroidism diagnosis and then went on to develop ophthalmopathy during follow-up. Total RNA was extracted using Trizol reagent, and RNA quality was assessed on an Agilent 2100 Bioanalyzer.

This receptor was obtained from a man between 25 and 39 years old with Graves' hyperthyroidism that later progressed to Graves' ophthalmopathy. Sequencing used blood. This sequence uses TRBV12-3 or TRBV12-4 and TRBJ1-2; the D gene cannot be resolved reliably. The DNA reads as follows: TGTGCCAGCAGTCCAATCCAAGGGTCTGTTATCCACACCTTC. Translated, it reads CASSPIQGSVIHTF.